This passage covers 24 T cell receptor beta chains from one sample sequenced in a study of shared clonotypes between healthy human individuals. Selected positively for CCR7 and CD45RO-negative, naive CD8 cells excluded terminally differentiated effector memory CD45RA+ cells. Sequenced by immunoSEQ multiplex PCR; TCRdb stores in-frame clones only, minus some. Among about 2.2 million clones listed, over 85% were seen once. The sample taken for sequencing was naive CD8+ T cells from PBMCs. The receptors shown here come from a man aged 18 to 29 in good health. Some clones in this sample may be carry-over from other donors' samples.

The gene calls are TRBV9 and TRBJ2-5; tentatively, D is TRBD1 (5 bases). The CDR3 totals 15 residues. From germline, CDR1 is SGDLS and CDR2 YYNGEE. V lost 4 bases and J lost 2, with 15 bases in between. Here the CDR3 reads CASSRRQQGQETQYF. Here the CDR3 DNA reads TGTGCCAGCAGCAGGCGCCAGCAGGGACAAGAGACCCAGTACTTC.

This chain uses TRBV5-1 with TRBJ2-1; 12 positions match TRBD2. Unmatched junction bases numbered 5, after V lost 0 bases and J lost 10 bases. The CDR3 sequence is 15 residues long. Germline V lookup: CDR1 SGHRS, CDR2 YFSETQ. The CDR3 here is CASSLETSGRVEQFF. The CDR3 region has the DNA TGCGCCAGCAGCTTGGAGACTAGCGGGAGAGTGGAGCAGTTCTTC.

The rearrangement uses TRBV11-2 and TRBJ2-1; D call uncertain. The germline V gene has CDR1 SGHAT and CDR2 FQNNGV. The CDR3 consists of 13 residues. V lost 5 bases, J lost 3 bases, and 8 bases lay in between. CDR3 coding DNA: TGTGCCAGCAGCGATGTCGACTACAATGAGCAGTTCTTC. Encoded protein: CASSDVDYNEQFF. The full variable domain, its missing parts supplied by reference TRBV11-2 and TRBJ2-1, is EAGVAQSPRYKIIEKRQSVAFWCNPISGHATLYWYQQILGQGPKLLIQFQNNGVVDDSQLPKDRFSAERLKGVDSTLKIQPAKLEDSAVYLCASSDVDYNEQFFGPGTRLTVL.

A single count supports this clone. The chain uses TRBV7-8 and TRBJ2-1, with 9 bases identical to TRBD2. Germline CDR1 and CDR2: SGHVS and FQNEAQ. V lost 3 bases to trimming and J lost 5 bases; unmatched junction nucleotides: 5. The CDR3 contains 15 residues. The CDR3 region is CASSFLSGSHNEQFF. The DNA of the CDR3 is TGTGCCAGCAGCTTCCTTAGCGGGAGCCACAATGAGCAGTTCTTC.

This clone was recorded only once. In nucleotides, the CDR3 is TGTGCCAGCAGCCCGTCGGGTGCAACTAATGAAAAACTGTTTTTT. This codes for CASSPSGATNEKLFF. V usage is TRBV5-6 and J usage is TRBJ1-4; D not certain. The germline V and J ends were trimmed by 4 bases and 0 bases, with 10 bases remaining between them. The CDR3 covers 15 residues. The germline V gene has CDR1 SGHDT and CDR2 YYEEEE.

The chain combines TRBV7-9 with TRBJ1-1; D uncertain. CDR3 length: 15 amino acids. Germline V gene lookup returns CDR1 SEHNR and CDR2 FQNEAQ (reference sequence). V gave up 0 bases and J gave up 7 bases, with 15 bases separating them. The CDR3 region is CASSLATRMGGEAFF. The CDR3 nucleotides are TGTGCCAGCAGCTTAGCGACGAGGATGGGTGGTGAAGCTTTCTTT.

This rearrangement joins TRBV28 to TRBJ2-3; 7 bases are a match to TRBD2. V shed 2 bases and J 3 bases; nucleotides not matched to a gene: 14. The CDR3 spans 18 residues. The germline CDR1 and CDR2 sequences are MDHEN and SYDVKM. The CDR3 sequence: CASSLRGRALQETDTQYF. In DNA form, the CDR3 reads TGTGCCAGCAGTTTACGGGGGAGGGCCCTCCAGGAGACAGATACGCAGTATTTT.

The V and J genes are TRBV10-1 and TRBJ2-3, with 8 bases identical to TRBD2. The junction had 3 bases not matched to a gene; V was cut back by 0 bases and J by 4 bases. Germline values: CDR1 WNHNN, CDR2 SYGVQD (reference sequence). The CDR3 runs to 15 residues. For the CDR3, the DNA is TGCGCCAGCAGTGAGTCCGCGGGAGGAGCAGATACGCAGTATTTT. Translated, it gives CASSESAGGADTQYF.

The genes are TRBV7-8 and TRBJ2-2; 8 bases align to TRBD2. This CDR3 contains 15 residues. Germline V gene lookup returns CDR1 SGHVS and CDR2 FQNEAQ. The V and J ends lost 5 bases and 1 base, in that order; junction bases with no gene match: 3. The CDR3 DNA reads as TGTGCCAGCAGCCAAAGCGGGAGGAACACCGGGGAGCTGTTTTTT. Amino acids: CASSQSGRNTGELFF.

This rearrangement joins TRBV5-1 to TRBJ2-1; the D gene is possibly TRBD1 (5 bases). V was shortened by 1 base and J by 3 bases, with 11 bases between the two germline ends. The CDR3 covers 15 residues. Per the germline V gene, CDR1 is SGHRS and CDR2 is YFSETQ. The chain's CDR3 is CASSLLWGGYNEQFF. As DNA, the CDR3 is TGCGCCAGCAGCTTGTTGTGGGGCGGCTACAATGAGCAGTTCTTC.

The chain has TRBV19 and TRBJ2-1; the D call may be TRBD1 or TRBD2 (5 bases each). CDR3 size: 11 residues. CDR1 is LNHDA and CDR2 is SQIVND in the germline V gene (reference sequence). V lost 7 bases and J lost 7, with 8 bases in between. CDR3 sequence reads: CASNWGNEQFF. CDR3 nucleotides: TGTGCCAGTAACTGGGGGAATGAGCAGTTCTTC.

With respect to this clone: One junction end disagrees with the germline gene, perhaps due to a read error. J is TRBJ2-2 and V is TRBV6-5; D call uncertain. CDR3 length: 11 residues. Germline CDR1 reads MNHEY; CDR2 reads SVGAGI. Here the CDR3 reads CASSDSGELFF. CDR3 bases: TGTGCCAGCAGTGACTCCGGGGAGCTGTTTTTT.

J is TRBJ2-1 and V is TRBV14; D uncertain. The CDR3 spans 15 residues. The germline CDR1 and CDR2 sequences are SGHDN and FVKESK. V shed 0 bases and J shed 0 bases, with 6 bases lying between them. The DNA of the CDR3 is TGTGCCAGCAGCCAAGAGTGGAGCTCCTACAATGAGCAGTTCTTC. Its protein is CASSQEWSSYNEQFF.

The V call is TRBV5-4, the J call TRBJ1-3, with 7 bases lining up with TRBD1. This CDR3 spans 12 amino acids. CDR1 is SGHNT, CDR2 YYREEE, per germline (reference sequence). V trimming: 10 bases; J trimming: 4 bases; junction bases outside the gene matches: 5. CDR3 in amino acids: CAAQGEGNTIYF. The CDR3, as DNA: TGTGCCGCCCAGGGGGAGGGAAACACCATATATTTT.

V is TRBV6-1 and J is TRBJ2-7, with TRBD2 matching over 10 bases. The V and J ends lost 3 bases and 4 bases, in that order; junction bases with no gene match: 6. The CDR3 sequence is 15 residues long. The germline gives CDR1 MNHNS, CDR2 SASEGT. The CDR3, as DNA: TGTGCCAGCAGTGATACACTAGCGGGAAGGTACGAGCAGTACTTC. Encoded protein: CASSDTLAGRYEQYF.

This sequence joins TRBV5-1 and TRBJ2-7; D uncertain. The CDR3 totals 14 residues. Germline assignment: CDR1 SGHRS and CDR2 YFSETQ. The V end lost 0 bases, the J end lost 2 bases, and 9 bases lay between the germline ends. The CDR3 is CASSLGSEPYEQYF. CDR3 nucleotides: TGCGCCAGCAGCTTGGGGTCGGAACCCTACGAGCAGTACTTC.

This clone was counted only a few times. The chain links TRBV6-1 to TRBJ1-1, with D maybe TRBD1 (5 bases). The CDR3 is 14 residues long. The V gene's germline CDR1 is MNHNS and CDR2 SASEGT. Deletions cut 1 base from V and 4 bases from J, with 10 bases between. DNA for the CDR3: TGTGCCAGCAGTGAAGTGGGGGTGGCCACTGAAGCTTTCTTT. This gives the protein CASSEVGVATEAFF.

The chain couples TRBV28 to TRBJ1-2; perhaps TRBD1 as D (6 bases). Germline V lookup: CDR1 MDHEN, CDR2 SYDVKM. The CDR3 loop spans 14 amino acids. V shed 4 bases and J shed 2 bases, with 11 bases lying between them. The CDR3 DNA reads as TGTGCCAGCAGTTCCCTCGGACAGAACTATGGCTACACCTTC. It specifies CASSSLGQNYGYTF.

This chain links TRBV5-4 with TRBJ2-1; TRBD2 aligns across 7 bases. The CDR3 runs to 16 residues. Germline CDR1 SGHNT, CDR2 YYREEE (reference sequence). The V gene end was trimmed by 3 bases and the J gene end by 7 bases; junction bases not matched to a gene: 13. CDR3 protein: CASSYDGLVIENEQFF. DNA for the CDR3: TGTGCCAGCAGCTACGACGGACTAGTGATCGAAAATGAGCAGTTCTTC. Looking up the rest from reference TRBV5-4 and TRBJ2-1 gives the full variable domain: ETGVTQSPTHLIKTRGQQVTLRCSSQSGHNTVSWYQQALGQGPQFIFQYYREEENGRGNFPPRFSGLQFPNYSSELNVNALELDDSALYLCASSYDGLVIENEQFFGPGTRLTVL.

This chain uses TRBV6-1 with TRBJ2-7, with no clear D. This CDR3 has 15 amino acids. CDR1 is MNHNS and CDR2 is SASEGT in the germline V gene. The V end lost 3 bases, the J end lost 2 bases, and 14 bases lay between the germline ends. The CDR3 reads CASSDQNFGAYEQYF. The CDR3 DNA reads TGTGCCAGCAGTGATCAGAATTTTGGAGCCTACGAGCAGTACTTC.

This clone has only a few counts. V gene TRBV2 combines with J gene TRBJ1-1; perhaps TRBD1 as D (5 bases). Germline V gives CDR1 SNHLY, CDR2 FYNNEI. This CDR3 has 14 amino acids. V was pared by 3 bases and J by 4 bases, with 12 bases between. CDR3 coding DNA: TGTGCCAGCAGTGATTCAGGGTATGGCACTGAAGCTTTCTTT. Protein product: CASSDSGYGTEAFF.

V and J are TRBV11-2 and TRBJ2-7; the D gene is possibly TRBD1 (5 bases). Deletions cut 6 bases from V and 3 bases from J, with 27 bases between. This CDR3 comprises 18 residues. Germline V gene sequence: CDR1 SGHAT, CDR2 FQNNGV. CDR3 in DNA: TGTGCCAGCAGATCGCTCGCGGCCCAGGCAGACAGCTTCTACGAGCAGTACTTC. It translates to CASRSLAAQADSFYEQYF.

The chain couples TRBV4-3 to TRBJ1-5, with 8 bases lining up with TRBD1. V shed 0 bases, J shed 3 bases, and the junction held 4 bases outside the gene matches. This CDR3 is built from 16 residues. Germline CDR1 is LGHNA and CDR2 is YSLEER. The CDR3 spells CASSQDRGQANQPQHF. DNA of the CDR3: TGCGCCAGCAGCCAAGACAGGGGACAGGCCAATCAGCCCCAGCATTTT.

The chain combines TRBV6-6 with TRBJ2-7; D call uncertain. The germline gives CDR1 MNHNY, CDR2 SVGAGI (reference sequence). Trimming took off 6 bases at V and 2 bases at J, with 11 bases between the two ends. This CDR3 has 13 residues. Here the CDR3 DNA reads TGTGCCAGCAGCCTAACTGCGGCCTACGAGCAGTACTTC. Translated: CASSLTAAYEQYF.